One sample yielded the 3 T cell receptor beta chains listed below, sequenced in a study of shared clonotypes between healthy human individuals. The data were produced by immunoSEQ multiplex PCR, yet TCRdb's version contains in-frame clones alone and is incomplete. The sample shows about 580,000 clones, roughly 98% of them seen only once. Naive CD8 populations comprised CD45RO-negative cells positively selected for CCR7, excluding terminally differentiated effector memory CD45RA+ cells. Sequencing was carried out using naive CD8+ T cells sorted from blood. These receptors were taken from a man aged 25 to 40 in good health.

This chain uses TRBV25-1 with TRBJ2-7, with a weak D call TRBD1 (5 bases). Germline V gives CDR1 MGHDK, CDR2 SYGVNS. The CDR3 spans 14 residues. V was trimmed by 1 base and J by 3 bases, leaving 10 bases between them. Here the CDR3 reads CASSESNRIYEQYF. In DNA, the CDR3 is TGTGCCAGCAGTGAATCGAACAGGATCTACGAGCAGTACTTC.

The chain couples TRBV5-6 to TRBJ2-5; TRBD1 agrees at 7 bases. This CDR3 contains 16 residues. With 1 base clipped from V and 2 bases from J, the junction kept 8 bases outside the gene matches. In germline, CDR1 is SGHDT, CDR2 YYEEEE. CDR3 in amino acids: CASSLNTGTVQETQYF. The CDR3 region has the DNA TGTGCCAGCAGCTTGAATACCGGGACAGTACAAGAGACCCAGTACTTC.

This rearrangement joins TRBV6-4 to TRBJ2-1; TRBD2 matches 13 bases. The junction had 0 bases not matched to a gene; V was cut back by 0 bases and J by 7 bases. This CDR3 has 15 residues. The germline CDR1 and CDR2 sequences are MRHNA and SNTAGT. The CDR3 bases are TGTGCCAGCAGTGACTCGGGACTAGCGGGAAATGAGCAGTTCTTC. It is translated as CASSDSGLAGNEQFF.